This T cell receptor beta chain was identified in a study of T cell responses to AZD1222 COVID-19 vaccine. Study results and limitations: Baseline testing showed seropositivity in only six AZD1222 recipients.

In germline, CDR1 is LGHDT, CDR2 YNNKEL (reference sequence). The CDR3 is made up of 13 amino acids. V was clipped by 3 bases and J by 5 bases, with 10 bases between them. The repertoire was sequenced with immunoSEQ multiplex PCR; TCRdb's copy has only in-frame clones and lacks some. The sample has more than 130,000 clones, 90% seen once; the top ten hold 3.4%. Comments on this clone: Antigen unknown.

The sample here was peripheral blood, taken on day 0 of AZD1222 vaccination. The clonotype originates from an adult in good health. V gene TRBV3-1 (or the pseudogene TRBV3-2) combines with J gene TRBJ1-2; D not resolved. CDR3 sequence reads: CASSQGADYGYTF. As DNA, the CDR3 is TGTGCCAGCAGCCAGGGAGCCGATTATGGCTACACCTTC.